The 21 T cell receptor beta chains given below trace back to one sample, sequenced in a study of blood T cell repertoires in COVID-19. Data came from immunoSEQ multiplex PCR; TCRdb stores just in-frame clones and leaves some out. The sample has a few hundred thousand clones; about four fifths are singletons. Sequences were obtained from PBMCs or T cells enriched from blood (not recorded which). These receptor sequences come from a man aged 45-65 years who had recovered from COVID-19.

This clone showed up many times. CDR3 sequence reads: CASSELAGGTGELFF. As DNA, the CDR3 is TGTGCCAGCAGTGAACTAGCGGGGGGCACCGGGGAGCTGTTTTTT. This rearrangement joins TRBV6-1 to TRBJ2-2; TRBD2 aligns across 11 bases. V gave up 2 bases and J gave up 4 bases; unmatched junction bases: 0. Germline V CDR1 and CDR2: MNHNS, SASEGT. The CDR3 has 15 residues.

This clone has a handful of counts. The chain combines TRBV6-4 with TRBJ2-3; maybe TRBD1 (5 bases). V lost 4 bases and J 1 base, leaving 9 bases between the germline ends. The length of the CDR3 is 14 residues. CDR1 and CDR2 (germline): MRHNA, SNTAGT. CDR3 sequence (DNA): TGTGCCAGCAGTGCCAGGGCCGGCACAGATACGCAGTATTTT. The encoded protein is CASSARAGTDTQYF.

This clone was seen only once. CDR3 in DNA: TGTGCCAGCTCATTTGGGACAGGGCACCAACAGGGCAATTCACCCCTCCACTTT. The encoded protein is CASSFGTGHQQGNSPLHF. The chain links TRBV18 to TRBJ1-6, with 9 nucleotides matching TRBD1. The junction had 15 bases not matched to a gene; V was cut back by 5 bases and J by 7 bases. CDR3 length: 18 residues. Germline V gives CDR1 KGHSH, CDR2 LQKENI.

This clone turned up a few times. The V call is TRBV19, the J call TRBJ1-3; D might be TRBD1 (6 bases). The CDR3 has 15 amino acids. Germline lookup yields CDR1 LNHDA and CDR2 SQIVND (reference sequence). The germline V and J ends were trimmed by 4 bases and 2 bases, with 12 bases remaining between them. CDR3 coding DNA: TGTGCCAGTAGTAGTAAGGCAGGGGCTGGAAACACCATATATTTT. Translating gives CASSSKAGAGNTIYF.

The count of this clone is one. Germline is not matched at one junction end, which may reflect a read error. DNA of the CDR3: TGTGCCAGCAGCCAAGAGGGTCGCGGAGTAGAGTTC. Amino acids: CASSQEGRGVEF. The chain carries TRBV3-1 (or the pseudogene TRBV3-2) and TRBJ2-7; D gene unclear. This CDR3 is 12 amino acids long. CDR1 and CDR2 from the germline V gene are LGHDT and YNNKEL (reference sequence).

This chain links TRBV4-3 with TRBJ1-2; 11 positions agree with TRBD1. The CDR3 has 16 residues. V gave up 0 bases and J gave up 3 bases; unmatched junction bases: 3. The germline V gene has CDR1 LGHNA and CDR2 YSLEER. The CDR3 nucleotides are TGCGCCAGCAGCCAAGATTCGGGACAGGGGGACTATGGCTACACCTTC. This codes for CASSQDSGQGDYGYTF.

This clone was seen a few times. The rearrangement joins TRBV6-5 to TRBJ1-1; 7 bases are shared with TRBD1. After removal of 5 bases from V and 5 bases from J, the junction contained 2 bases not matched to a gene. CDR3 length: 12 amino acids. CDR1 MNHEY and CDR2 SVGAGI come from the germline V gene. The CDR3: CASSQGETEAFF. The CDR3 DNA reads as TGTGCCAGCAGTCAGGGGGAGACTGAAGCTTTCTTT.

The CDR3 region is CASSRSRGWQETQYF. Written as DNA, the CDR3 is TGTGCCAGCAGCCGATCCAGGGGGTGGCAAGAGACCCAGTACTTC. The chain combines TRBV6-5 with TRBJ2-5; 7 bases map to TRBD1. Germline CDR1 and CDR2: MNHEY and SVGAGI. V lost 6 bases and J lost 2; bases outside the gene matches: 9. This CDR3 has 15 residues.

The rearrangement joins TRBV19 to TRBJ1-6, with D unresolved. CDR1 and CDR2 (germline): LNHDA, SQIVND (reference sequence). Trimming removed 6 bases at V and 1 base at J, with 10 bases between. The length of the CDR3 is 15 residues. The chain's CDR3 is CASRTGSSYNSPLHF. The CDR3 coding sequence is TGTGCCAGTAGGACGGGGAGTTCCTATAATTCACCCCTCCACTTT.

This chain's CDR3 is CSVGDRGGPLDNEQFF. The CDR3 DNA is TGCAGCGTTGGGGACAGAGGGGGGCCTTTAGACAATGAGCAGTTCTTC. The chain uses TRBV29-1 and TRBJ2-1; D perhaps matches TRBD1 (7 bases). The CDR3 is 16 residues long. The germline V gene encodes CDR1 SQVTM and CDR2 ANQGSEA. Trimming took 4 bases from V and 5 from J, leaving 21 bases between them.

This chain links TRBV21-1 with TRBJ2-7; TRBD1 reflects the table's D call only, with no check against the DNA. TRBV21-1 corresponds to a pseudogene. This CDR3 has 17 residues. The CDR3 loop is CASSKRSGQGAGYEQYF. The CDR3 bases are TGTGCCAGCAGCAAAAGGAGCGGGCAGGGGGCTGGGTACGAGCAGTACTTC.

The chain joins TRBV10-3 to TRBJ1-6; 7 bases are a match to TRBD1. The CDR3 runs 18 residues. V shed 3 bases and J 2 bases; nucleotides not matched to a gene: 10. CDR1 ENHRY and CDR2 SYGVKD come from the germline V gene. In DNA form, the CDR3 reads TGTGCCATCAGTGATTGGGACAGCCGTAGACCCTATAATTCACCCCTCCACTTT. Protein: CAISDWDSRRPYNSPLHF.

The chain carries TRBV7-6 and TRBJ2-2; 7 nucleotides align to TRBD1. This CDR3 comprises 15 residues. Germline trimming cut 5 bases from V and 6 bases from J; bases unmatched to any gene: 9. From germline, CDR1 is SGHVS and CDR2 FNYEAQ. Here the CDR3 DNA reads TGTGCCAGCAGCGCCGGGGACAGAAGGGCCGGGGAGCTGTTTTTT. Translated, it gives CASSAGDRRAGELFF.

The chain has TRBV25-1 and TRBJ2-7; D is possibly TRBD2 (6 bases). The germline CDR1 and CDR2 sequences are MGHDK and SYGVNS. V was clipped by 7 bases and J by 1 base, with 14 bases between them. This CDR3 spans 14 amino acids. The CDR3 region is CASTHSAGSYEQYF. Here the CDR3 DNA reads TGTGCCAGCACACATTCGGCGGGATCCTACGAGCAGTACTTC.

The chain recombines TRBV15 with TRBJ1-3, with D uncertain. Germline CDR1 LNHNV, CDR2 YYDKDF (reference sequence). The CDR3 is 15 amino acids. The V gene lost 0 bases and the J gene lost 0 bases, with 6 bases spanning the gap. This CDR3 reads CATSRDADSGNTIYF. CDR3 nucleotides: TGTGCCACCAGCAGAGACGCAGACTCTGGAAACACCATATATTTT. Based on the CDR3 plus reference TRBV15 and TRBJ1-3, the full variable domain is DAMVIQNPRYQVTQFGKPVTLSCSQTLNHNVMYWYQQKSSQAPKLLFHYYDKDFNNEADTPDNFQSRRPNTSFCFLDIRSPGLGDTAMYLCATSRDADSGNTIYFGEGSWLTVV.

The CDR3 loop is CAISNGSLGNTEAFF. For the CDR3, the DNA is TGTGCCATCAGTAACGGGTCCCTGGGGAACACTGAAGCTTTCTTT. The chain links TRBV10-3 to TRBJ1-1; no definite D call. Germline V gene data show CDR1 as ENHRY and CDR2 as SYGVKD. V was trimmed by 5 bases and J by 1 base, leaving 14 bases between them. This CDR3 has 15 residues.

CDR3 protein: CATSDRQGAYGYTF. CDR3 nucleotide sequence: TGTGCCACCAGTGACCGACAGGGGGCCTATGGCTACACCTTC. The chain carries TRBV24-1 and TRBJ1-2, with TRBD1 identical over 10 bases. Germline loops: CDR1 KGHDR, CDR2 SFDVKD. The CDR3 loop spans 14 amino acids. V gave up 4 bases and J gave up 4 bases; unmatched junction bases: 2.

The table lists this clone with many counts. The rearrangement uses TRBV19 and TRBJ2-7; 7 bases map to TRBD1. With 8 bases clipped from V and 0 bases from J, the junction kept 7 bases outside the gene matches. The CDR3 sequence is 14 residues long. CDR1 and CDR2 from the germline V gene are LNHDA and SQIVND (reference sequence). The CDR3 coding sequence is TGTGCCAGTGGACCGACAGGGAGCTCCTACGAGCAGTACTTC. This encodes CASGPTGSSYEQYF. Variable domain in full (rest from reference TRBV19 and TRBJ2-7): DGGITQSPKYLFRKEGQNVTLSCEQNLNHDAMYWYRQDPGQGLRLIYYSQIVNDFQKGDIAEGYSVSREKKESFPLTVTSAQKNPTAFYLCASGPTGSSYEQYFGPGTRLTVT.

This clone was observed a single time. The gene calls are TRBV6-1 and TRBJ1-3; D unresolved. Germline CDR1 MNHNS, CDR2 SASEGT. V was clipped by 3 bases and J by 3 bases, with 12 bases between them. The CDR3 loop spans 15 amino acids. The CDR3 DNA is TGTGCCAGCAGTGATTTAGGAGAGAGTGGAAACACCATATATTTT. Translating it yields CASSDLGESGNTIYF.

This clone came up once. The CDR3 coding sequence is TGTGCCAGCAGCAGGAGCTACAATGAGCAGTTCTTC. Its protein is CASSRSYNEQFF. The V gene is TRBV7-9, the J gene TRBJ2-1, with D hard to call. This CDR3 is 12 amino acids long. Trimming shortened V by 5 bases and J by 3 bases, and 5 bases separated the two germline ends. The germline gives CDR1 SEHNR, CDR2 FQNEAQ (reference sequence).

This clone occurred once. The CDR3 DNA reads TGTGCCAGCAGCGTACAGGGACCCAATCAGCCCCAGCATTTT. Its translation is CASSVQGPNQPQHF. V usage is TRBV5-4 and J usage is TRBJ1-5, with TRBD1 as a possible D gene (6 bases). V shed 4 bases and J shed 3 bases, with 11 bases lying between them. Looked up from germline, CDR1 is SGHNT and CDR2 is YYREEE (reference sequence). The CDR3 has 14 residues.